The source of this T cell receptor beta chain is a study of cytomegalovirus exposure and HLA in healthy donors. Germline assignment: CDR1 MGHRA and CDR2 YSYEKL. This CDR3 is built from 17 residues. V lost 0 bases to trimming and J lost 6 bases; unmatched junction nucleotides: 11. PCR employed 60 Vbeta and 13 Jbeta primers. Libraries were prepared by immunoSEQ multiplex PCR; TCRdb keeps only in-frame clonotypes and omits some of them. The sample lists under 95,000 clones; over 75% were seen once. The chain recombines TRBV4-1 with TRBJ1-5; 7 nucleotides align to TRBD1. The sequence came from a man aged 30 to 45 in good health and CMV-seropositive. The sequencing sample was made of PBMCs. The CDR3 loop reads CASSQEDGYRGSQPQHF. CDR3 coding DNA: TGCGCCAGCAGCCAAGAAGATGGTTACAGGGGTTCTCAGCCCCAGCATTTT.